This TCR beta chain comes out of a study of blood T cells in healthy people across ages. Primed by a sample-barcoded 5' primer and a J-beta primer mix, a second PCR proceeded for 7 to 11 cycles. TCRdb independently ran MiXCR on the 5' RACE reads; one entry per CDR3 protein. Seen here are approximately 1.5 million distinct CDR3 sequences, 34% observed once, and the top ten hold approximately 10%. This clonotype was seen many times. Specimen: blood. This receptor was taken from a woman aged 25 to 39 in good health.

CDR3 amino acids: CASSYQSLVYEQYF. CDR3 coding DNA: TGTGCCAGCAGCTACCAAAGCCTAGTCTACGAGCAGTACTTC. This chain joins TRBV7-2 and TRBJ2-7, with no clear D. Germline V gene data show CDR1 as SGHTA and CDR2 as FQGNSA. The length of the CDR3 is 14 residues. Trimming shortened V by 4 bases and J by 3 bases, and 13 bases separated the two germline ends.